This T cell receptor beta chain derives from a study of T cell changes during pregnancy in multiple sclerosis. Assay: immunoSEQ multiplex PCR; the TCRdb copy retains only in-frame clones and omits some. The sample includes some 81,000 clones, roughly 91% of them seen just once. The origin of this receptor is a female donor in good health, enrolled as a control in a pregnancy study. The sequencing used peripheral blood, collected after pregnancy.

The CDR3 loop is CASSPSTLNEQFF. The CDR3 DNA follows: TGTGCCAGCAGCCCCTCGACTCTTAATGAGCAGTTCTTC. V gene TRBV7-3 combines with J gene TRBJ2-1; D is ambiguous. The CDR3 length is 13 residues. The V end lost 5 bases, the J end lost 7 bases, and 12 bases lay between the germline ends. Germline V gene data show CDR1 as SGHTA and CDR2 as FQGTGA.